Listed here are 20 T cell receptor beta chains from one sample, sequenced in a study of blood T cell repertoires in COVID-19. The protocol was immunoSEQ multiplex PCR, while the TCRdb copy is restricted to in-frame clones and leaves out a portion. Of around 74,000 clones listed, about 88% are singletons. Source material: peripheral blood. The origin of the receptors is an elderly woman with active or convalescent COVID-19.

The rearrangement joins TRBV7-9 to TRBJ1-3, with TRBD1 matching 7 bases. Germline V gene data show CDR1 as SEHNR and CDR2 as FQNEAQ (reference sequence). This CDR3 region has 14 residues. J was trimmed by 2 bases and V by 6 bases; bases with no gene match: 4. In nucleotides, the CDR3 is TGTGCCAGCAGATCTGACAGGGCTGGAAACACCATATATTTT. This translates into CASRSDRAGNTIYF.

The CDR3 region is CASSLGQVLRGPQHF. CDR3 in DNA: TGTGCCAGCAGCCTGGGACAGGTCCTCAGGGGGCCCCAGCATTTT. This sequence joins TRBV3-1 (or the pseudogene TRBV3-2) and TRBJ1-5; 8 positions match TRBD1. V was clipped by 4 bases and J by 9 bases; unmatched bases: 11. The CDR3 spans 15 residues. The germline V gene has CDR1 LGHDT and CDR2 YNNKEL (reference sequence).

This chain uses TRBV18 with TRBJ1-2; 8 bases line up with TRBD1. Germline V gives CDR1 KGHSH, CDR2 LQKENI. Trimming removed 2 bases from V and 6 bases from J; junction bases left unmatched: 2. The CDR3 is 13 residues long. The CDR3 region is CASSPAGGDGYTF. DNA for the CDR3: TGTGCCAGCTCACCAGCAGGGGGCGATGGCTACACCTTC. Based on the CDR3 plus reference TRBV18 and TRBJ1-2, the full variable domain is NAGVMQNPRHLVRRRGQEARLRCSPMKGHSHVYWYRQLPEEGLKFMVYLQKENIIDESGMPKERFSAEFPKEGPSILRIQQVVRGDSAAYFCASSPAGGDGYTFGSGTRLTVV.

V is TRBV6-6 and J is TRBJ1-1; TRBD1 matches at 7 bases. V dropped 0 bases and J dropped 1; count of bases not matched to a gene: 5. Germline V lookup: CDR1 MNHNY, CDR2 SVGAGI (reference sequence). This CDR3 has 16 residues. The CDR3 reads CASSYSPRQGNTEAFF. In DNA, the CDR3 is TGTGCCAGCAGTTACTCTCCCCGACAGGGGAACACTGAAGCTTTCTTT.

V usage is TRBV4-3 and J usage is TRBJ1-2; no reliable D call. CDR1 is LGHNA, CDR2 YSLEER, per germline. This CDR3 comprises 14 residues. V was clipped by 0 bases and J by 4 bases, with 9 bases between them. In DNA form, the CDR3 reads TGCGCCAGCAGCCAAGATCAGGCCCCCTATGGCTACACCTTC. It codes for CASSQDQAPYGYTF.

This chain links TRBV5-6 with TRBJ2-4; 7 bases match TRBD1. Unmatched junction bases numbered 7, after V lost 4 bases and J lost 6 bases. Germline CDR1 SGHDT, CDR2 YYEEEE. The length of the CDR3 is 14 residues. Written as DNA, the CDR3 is TGTGCCAGCAGCACAACCGGGACAGCAAACATTCAGTACTTC. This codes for CASSTTGTANIQYF.

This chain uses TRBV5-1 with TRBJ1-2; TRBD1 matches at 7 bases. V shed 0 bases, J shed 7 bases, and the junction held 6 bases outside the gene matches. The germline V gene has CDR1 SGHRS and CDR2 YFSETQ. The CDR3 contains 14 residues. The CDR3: CASSLVAGGFGYTF. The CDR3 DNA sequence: TGCGCCAGCAGCTTGGTGGCAGGGGGGTTTGGCTACACCTTC.

CDR3 in amino acids: CASSPLRHSNQPQHF. In DNA form, the CDR3 reads TGTGCCAGCAGTCCCCTTAGACATAGCAATCAGCCCCAGCATTTT. The rearrangement links TRBV7-8 to TRBJ1-5; D unresolved. With 6 bases removed from V and 0 bases from J, the gap between germline ends came to 12 bases. Germline CDR1 reads SGHVS; CDR2 reads FQNEAQ. CDR3 size: 15 residues.

CDR3 bases: TGTGCCAGCAGGGTTACAGGGGGCAATCAGCCCCAGCATTTT. It translates to CASRVTGGNQPQHF. This chain joins TRBV2 and TRBJ1-5; 7 positions agree with TRBD1. The CDR3 consists of 14 residues. With 6 bases clipped from V and 2 bases from J, the junction kept 4 bases outside the gene matches. From germline, CDR1 is SNHLY and CDR2 FYNNEI. The full variable domain, rest sourced from reference TRBV2 and TRBJ1-5, is EPEVTQTPSHQVTQMGQEVILRCVPISNHLYFYWYRQILGQKVEFLVSFYNNEISEKSEIFDDQFSVERPDGSNFTLKIRSTKLEDSAMYFCASRVTGGNQPQHFGDGTRLSIL.

The CDR3 DNA sequence: TGTGCCAGCAGTACGGACAGACGTGTCACCGGGGAGCTGTTTTTT. Its translation is CASSTDRRVTGELFF. The rearrangement joins TRBV25-1 to TRBJ2-2, with D possibly TRBD1 on 6 matching bases. In germline, CDR1 is MGHDK, CDR2 SYGVNS. The V end was cut by 5 bases, the J end by 4 bases, with 14 bases between. This CDR3 region has 15 residues.

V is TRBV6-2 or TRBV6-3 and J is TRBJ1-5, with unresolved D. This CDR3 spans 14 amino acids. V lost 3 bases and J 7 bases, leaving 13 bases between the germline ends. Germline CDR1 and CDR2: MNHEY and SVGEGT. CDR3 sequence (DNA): TGTGCCAGCAGTTATGGACCCGGAGGGCAGCCCCAGCATTTT. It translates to CASSYGPGGQPQHF.

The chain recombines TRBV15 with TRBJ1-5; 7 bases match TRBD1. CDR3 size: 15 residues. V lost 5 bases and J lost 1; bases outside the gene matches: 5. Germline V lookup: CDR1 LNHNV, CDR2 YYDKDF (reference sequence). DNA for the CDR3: TGTGCCACCAGCTACGGGACAGTGAGCAATCAGCCCCAGCATTTT. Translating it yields CATSYGTVSNQPQHF.

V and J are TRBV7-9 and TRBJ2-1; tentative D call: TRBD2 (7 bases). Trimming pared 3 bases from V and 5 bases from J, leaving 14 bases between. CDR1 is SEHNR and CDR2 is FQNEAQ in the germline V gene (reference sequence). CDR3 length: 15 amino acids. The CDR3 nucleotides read TGTGCCAGCAGCTTGGGCGGGGGCCCTAACAATGAGCAGTTCTTC. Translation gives CASSLGGGPNNEQFF.

CDR3 bases: TGTGCCAGCAGCCTTGGGACAGGGGGACGGAACACTGAAGCTTTCTTT. Amino acids: CASSLGTGGRNTEAFF. This chain joins TRBV11-2 and TRBJ1-1, with 11 positions matching TRBD1. From germline, CDR1 is SGHAT and CDR2 FQNNGV. V dropped 5 bases and J dropped 1; count of bases not matched to a gene: 6. CDR3 size: 16 residues. Looking up the rest from reference TRBV11-2 and TRBJ1-1 gives the full variable domain: EAGVAQSPRYKIIEKRQSVAFWCNPISGHATLYWYQQILGQGPKLLIQFQNNGVVDDSQLPKDRFSAERLKGVDSTLKIQPAKLEDSAVYLCASSLGTGGRNTEAFFGQGTRLTVV.

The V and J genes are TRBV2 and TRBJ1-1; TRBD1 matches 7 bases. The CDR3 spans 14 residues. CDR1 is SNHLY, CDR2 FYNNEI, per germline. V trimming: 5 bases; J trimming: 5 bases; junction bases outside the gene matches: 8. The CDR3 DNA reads TGTGCCAGCAGTTTACTTCACAGGGGAACTGAAGCTTTCTTT. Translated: CASSLLHRGTEAFF.

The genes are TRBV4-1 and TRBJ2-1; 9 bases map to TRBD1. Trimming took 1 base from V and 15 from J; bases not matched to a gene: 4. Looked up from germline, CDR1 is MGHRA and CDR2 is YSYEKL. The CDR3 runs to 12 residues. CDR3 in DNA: TGCGCCAGCAGCCAAGGGGACAGGGTGAGGTTCTTC. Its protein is CASSQGDRVRFF.

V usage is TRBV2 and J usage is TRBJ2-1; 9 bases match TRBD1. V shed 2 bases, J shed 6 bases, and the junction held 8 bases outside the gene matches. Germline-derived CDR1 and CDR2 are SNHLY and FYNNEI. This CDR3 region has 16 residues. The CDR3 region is CASSERGTGLLNEQFF. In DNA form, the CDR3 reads TGTGCCAGCAGTGAAAGGGGGACAGGGCTTCTCAATGAGCAGTTCTTC.

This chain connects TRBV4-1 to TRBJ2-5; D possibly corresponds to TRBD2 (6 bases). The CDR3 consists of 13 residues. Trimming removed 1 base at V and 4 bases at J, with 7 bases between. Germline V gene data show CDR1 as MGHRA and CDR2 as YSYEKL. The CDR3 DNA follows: TGCGCCAGCAGCCAAGGGGAGGTAGAGACCCAGTACTTC. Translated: CASSQGEVETQYF.

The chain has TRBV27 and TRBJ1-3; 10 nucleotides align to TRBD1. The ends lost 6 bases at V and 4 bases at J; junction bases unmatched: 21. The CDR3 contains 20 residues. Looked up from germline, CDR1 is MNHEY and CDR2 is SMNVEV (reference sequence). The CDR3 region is CASSSLGGTGVRVRGNTIYF. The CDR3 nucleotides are TGTGCCAGCAGCAGCTTGGGGGGGACAGGGGTACGTGTTCGAGGAAACACCATATATTTT.

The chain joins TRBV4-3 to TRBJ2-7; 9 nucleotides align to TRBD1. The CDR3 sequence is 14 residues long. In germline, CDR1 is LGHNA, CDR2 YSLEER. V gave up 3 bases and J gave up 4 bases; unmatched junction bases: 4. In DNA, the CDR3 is TGCGCCAGCAGCCAGATGACAGGGGGGTACGAGCAGTACTTC. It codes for CASSQMTGGYEQYF.